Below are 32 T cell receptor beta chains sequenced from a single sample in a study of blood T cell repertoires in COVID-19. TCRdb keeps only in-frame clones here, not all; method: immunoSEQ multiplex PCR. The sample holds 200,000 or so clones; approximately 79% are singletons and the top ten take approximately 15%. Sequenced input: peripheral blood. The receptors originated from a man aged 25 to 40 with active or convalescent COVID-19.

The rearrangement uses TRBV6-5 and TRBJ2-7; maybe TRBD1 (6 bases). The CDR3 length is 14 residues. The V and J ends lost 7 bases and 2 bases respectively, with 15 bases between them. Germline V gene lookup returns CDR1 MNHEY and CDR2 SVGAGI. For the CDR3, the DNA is TGTGCCAGCACCTTGACAGGTTTAACCTACGAGCAGTACGTC. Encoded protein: CASTLTGLTYEQYV.

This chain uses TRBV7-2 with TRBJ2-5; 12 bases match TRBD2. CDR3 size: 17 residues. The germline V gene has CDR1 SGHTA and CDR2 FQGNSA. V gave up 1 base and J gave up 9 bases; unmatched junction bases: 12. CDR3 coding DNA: TGTGCCAGCAGCTTAGTTGGACTAGCGGGGAGTGGTTGGGCCCAGTACTTC. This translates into CASSLVGLAGSGWAQYF.

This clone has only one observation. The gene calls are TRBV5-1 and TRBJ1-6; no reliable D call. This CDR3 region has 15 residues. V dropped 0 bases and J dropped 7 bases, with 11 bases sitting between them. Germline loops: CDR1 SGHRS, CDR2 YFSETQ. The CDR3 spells CASSLGSTANSPLHF. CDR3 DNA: TGCGCCAGCAGCTTGGGATCTACAGCCAATTCACCCCTCCACTTT.

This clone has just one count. In nucleotides, the CDR3 is TGTGCCAGCAGTTACAAGGGGCTGGACTATGGCTACACCTTC. Translation: CASSYKGLDYGYTF. V is TRBV27 and J is TRBJ1-2, with a tentative D call TRBD1 (5 bases). Germline V gene lookup returns CDR1 MNHEY and CDR2 SMNVEV (reference sequence). This CDR3 has 14 amino acids. The V end was cut by 4 bases, the J end by 3 bases, with 12 bases between.

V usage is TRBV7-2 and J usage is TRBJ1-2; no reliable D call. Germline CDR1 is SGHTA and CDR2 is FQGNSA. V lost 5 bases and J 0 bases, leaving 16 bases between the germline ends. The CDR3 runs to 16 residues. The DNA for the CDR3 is TGTGCCAGCAGCCAGGATAAGGGAGGAACTAACTATGGCTACACCTTC. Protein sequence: CASSQDKGGTNYGYTF.

CDR3 sequence: CASSSGQGYEQYF. Here the CDR3 DNA reads TGTGCCAGCAGTTCAGGACAGGGTTACGAGCAGTACTTC. The genes are TRBV2 and TRBJ2-7; 8 nucleotides line up with TRBD1. The V and J ends lost 5 bases and 4 bases, in that order; junction bases with no gene match: 4. CDR1 and CDR2 from the germline V gene are SNHLY and FYNNEI. The CDR3 loop spans 13 amino acids. Combining the CDR3 with reference TRBV2 and TRBJ2-7 gives the whole variable domain EPEVTQTPSHQVTQMGQEVILRCVPISNHLYFYWYRQILGQKVEFLVSFYNNEISEKSEIFDDQFSVERPDGSNFTLKIRSTKLEDSAMYFCASSSGQGYEQYFGPGTRLTVT.

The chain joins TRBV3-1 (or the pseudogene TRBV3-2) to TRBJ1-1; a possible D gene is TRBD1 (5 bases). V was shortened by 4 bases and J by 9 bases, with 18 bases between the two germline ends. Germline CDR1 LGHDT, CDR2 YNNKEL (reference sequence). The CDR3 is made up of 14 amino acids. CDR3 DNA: TGTGCCAGCAGCCCTAACCCAGGGCCCCCTCAAGCTTTCTTT. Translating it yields CASSPNPGPPQAFF.

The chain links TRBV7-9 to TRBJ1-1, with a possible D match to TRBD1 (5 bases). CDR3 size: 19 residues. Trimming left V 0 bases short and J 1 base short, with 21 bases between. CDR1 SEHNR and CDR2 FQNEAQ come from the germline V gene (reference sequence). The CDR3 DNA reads TGTGCCAGCAGCTTAGCAGGGAGGCAAGGGTTCGGGGCGAACACTGAAGCTTTCTTT. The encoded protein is CASSLAGRQGFGANTEAFF. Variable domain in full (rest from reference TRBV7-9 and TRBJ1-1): DTGVSQNPRHKITKRGQNVTFRCDPISEHNRLYWYRQTLGQGPEFLTYFQNEAQLEKSRLLSDRFSAERPKGSFSTLEIQRTEQGDSAMYLCASSLAGRQGFGANTEAFFGQGTRLTVV.

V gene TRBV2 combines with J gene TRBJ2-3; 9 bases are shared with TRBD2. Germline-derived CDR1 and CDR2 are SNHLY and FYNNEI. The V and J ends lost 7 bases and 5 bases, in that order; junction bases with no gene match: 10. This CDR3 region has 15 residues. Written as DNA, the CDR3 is TGTGCCAGCATGGACCCGGCGGGGGGGGAAGATACGCAGTATTTT. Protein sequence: CASMDPAGGEDTQYF.

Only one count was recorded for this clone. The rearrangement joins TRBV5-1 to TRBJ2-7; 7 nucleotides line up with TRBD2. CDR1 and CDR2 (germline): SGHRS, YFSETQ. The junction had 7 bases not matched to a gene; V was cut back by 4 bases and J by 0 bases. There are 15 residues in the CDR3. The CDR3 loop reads CASSPGGGNSYEQYF. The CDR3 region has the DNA TGCGCCAGCAGCCCGGGGGGAGGAAACTCCTACGAGCAGTACTTC.

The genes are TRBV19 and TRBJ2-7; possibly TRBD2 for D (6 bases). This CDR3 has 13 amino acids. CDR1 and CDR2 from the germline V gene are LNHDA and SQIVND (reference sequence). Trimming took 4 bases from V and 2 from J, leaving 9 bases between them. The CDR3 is CASSKGLAYEQYF. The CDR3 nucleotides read TGTGCCAGTAGTAAGGGACTCGCCTACGAGCAGTACTTC.

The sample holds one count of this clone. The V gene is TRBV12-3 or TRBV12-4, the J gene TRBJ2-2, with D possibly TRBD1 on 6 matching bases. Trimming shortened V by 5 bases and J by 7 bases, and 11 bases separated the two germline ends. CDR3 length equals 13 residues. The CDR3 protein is CASSPGQIGELFF. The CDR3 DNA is TGTGCCAGCAGTCCAGGACAGATCGGGGAGCTGTTTTTT.

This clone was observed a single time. CDR3 region: CAWGLGGVEAFF. The CDR3 DNA is TGTGCCTGGGGCCTGGGGGGGGTTGAAGCTTTCTTT. This rearrangement joins TRBV30 to TRBJ1-1, with D perhaps matching TRBD1 (5 bases). V was cut by 5 bases and J by 7 bases, with 14 bases left in between. There are 12 residues in the CDR3. The germline V gene has CDR1 GTSNPN and CDR2 SVGIG (reference sequence).

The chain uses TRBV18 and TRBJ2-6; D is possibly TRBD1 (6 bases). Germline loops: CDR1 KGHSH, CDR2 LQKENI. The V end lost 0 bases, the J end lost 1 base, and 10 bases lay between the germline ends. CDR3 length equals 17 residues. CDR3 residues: CASSPPTGLSGANVLTF. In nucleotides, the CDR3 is TGTGCCAGCTCACCACCGACAGGCCTATCTGGGGCCAACGTCCTGACTTTC.

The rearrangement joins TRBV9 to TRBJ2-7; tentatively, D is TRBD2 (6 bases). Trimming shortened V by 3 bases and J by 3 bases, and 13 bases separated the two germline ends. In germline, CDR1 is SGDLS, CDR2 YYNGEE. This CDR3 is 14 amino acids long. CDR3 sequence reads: CASSAGTGFYEQYF. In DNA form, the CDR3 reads TGTGCCAGCAGCGCCGGGACTGGGTTCTACGAGCAGTACTTC.

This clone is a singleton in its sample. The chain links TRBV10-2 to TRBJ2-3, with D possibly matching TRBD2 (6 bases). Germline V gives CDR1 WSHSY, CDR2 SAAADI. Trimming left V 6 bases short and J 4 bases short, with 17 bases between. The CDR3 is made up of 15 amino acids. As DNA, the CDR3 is TGCGCCAGCAGCCCCCCGGGAGTAGGGTCAGATACGCAGTATTTT. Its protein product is CASSPPGVGSDTQYF.

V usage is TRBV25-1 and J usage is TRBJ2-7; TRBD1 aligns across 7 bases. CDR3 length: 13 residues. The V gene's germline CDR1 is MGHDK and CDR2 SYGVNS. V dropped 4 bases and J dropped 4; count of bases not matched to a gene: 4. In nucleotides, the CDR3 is TGTGCCAGCAGTGTGACAGGGCGTTACGAGCAGTACGTC. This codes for CASSVTGRYEQYV.

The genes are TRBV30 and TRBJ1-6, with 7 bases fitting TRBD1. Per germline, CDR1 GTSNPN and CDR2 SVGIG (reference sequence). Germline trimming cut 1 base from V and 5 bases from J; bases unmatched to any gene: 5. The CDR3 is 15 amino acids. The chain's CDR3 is CAWSDGTAHNSPLHF. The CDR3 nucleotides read TGTGCCTGGAGTGACGGGACAGCCCATAATTCACCCCTCCACTTT.

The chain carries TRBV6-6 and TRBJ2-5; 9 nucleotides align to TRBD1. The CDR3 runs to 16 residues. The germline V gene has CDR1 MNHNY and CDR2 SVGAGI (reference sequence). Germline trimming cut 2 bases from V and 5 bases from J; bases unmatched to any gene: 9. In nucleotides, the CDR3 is TGTGCCAGCAGTTACGGGACAGGGCCGTTAGGGGAGACCCAGTACTTC. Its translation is CASSYGTGPLGETQYF.

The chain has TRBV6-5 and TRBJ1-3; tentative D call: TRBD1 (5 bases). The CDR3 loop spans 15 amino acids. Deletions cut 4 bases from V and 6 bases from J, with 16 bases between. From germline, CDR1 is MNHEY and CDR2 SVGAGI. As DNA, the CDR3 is TGTGCCAGCAGTTCAAGGGGCGCGACGGAAAACACCATATATTTT. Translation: CASSSRGATENTIYF.

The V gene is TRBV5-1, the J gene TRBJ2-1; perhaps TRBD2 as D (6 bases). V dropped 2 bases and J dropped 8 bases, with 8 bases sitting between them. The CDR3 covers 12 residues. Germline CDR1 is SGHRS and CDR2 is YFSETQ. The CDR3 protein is CASSFGGYEQFF. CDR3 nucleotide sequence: TGCGCCAGCAGCTTCGGGGGATATGAGCAGTTCTTC.

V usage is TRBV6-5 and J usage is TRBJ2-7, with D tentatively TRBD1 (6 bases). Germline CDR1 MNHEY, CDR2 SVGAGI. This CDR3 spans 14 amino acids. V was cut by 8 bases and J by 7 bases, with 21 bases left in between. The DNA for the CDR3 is TGTGCCAGCGAGGAGCGACAGGAGTTCGCTGAGCAGTACTTC. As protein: CASEERQEFAEQYF.

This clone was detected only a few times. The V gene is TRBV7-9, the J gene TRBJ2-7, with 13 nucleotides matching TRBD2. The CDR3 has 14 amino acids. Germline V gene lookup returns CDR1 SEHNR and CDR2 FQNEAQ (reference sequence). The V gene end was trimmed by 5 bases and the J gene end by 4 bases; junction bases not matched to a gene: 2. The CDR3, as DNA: TGTGCCAGCAGCCAGACTAGCGGGAGGTACGAGCAGTACTTC. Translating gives CASSQTSGRYEQYF.

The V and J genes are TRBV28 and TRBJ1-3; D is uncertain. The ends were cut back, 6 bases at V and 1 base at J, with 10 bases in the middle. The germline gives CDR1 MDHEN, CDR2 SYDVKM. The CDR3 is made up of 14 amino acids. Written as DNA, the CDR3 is TGTGCCAGCAGCCGGTTTCGGTCTGGAAACACCATATATTTT. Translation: CASSRFRSGNTIYF. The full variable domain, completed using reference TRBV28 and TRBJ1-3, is DVKVTQSSRYLVKRTGEKVFLECVQDMDHENMFWYRQDPGLGLRLIYFSYDVKMKEKGDIPEGYSVSREKKERFSLILESASTNQTSMYLCASSRFRSGNTIYFGEGSWLTVV.

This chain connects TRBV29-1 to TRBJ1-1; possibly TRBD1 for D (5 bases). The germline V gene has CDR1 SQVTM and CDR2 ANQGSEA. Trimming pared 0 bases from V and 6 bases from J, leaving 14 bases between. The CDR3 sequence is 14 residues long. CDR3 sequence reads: CSVEDPGPWAEAFF. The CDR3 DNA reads TGCAGCGTTGAAGATCCAGGGCCTTGGGCTGAAGCTTTCTTT.

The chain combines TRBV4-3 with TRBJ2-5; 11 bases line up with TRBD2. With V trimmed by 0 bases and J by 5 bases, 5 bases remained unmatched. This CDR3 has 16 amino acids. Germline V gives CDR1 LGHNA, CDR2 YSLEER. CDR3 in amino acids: CASSQEAVAGGETQYF. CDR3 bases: TGCGCCAGCAGCCAAGAGGCGGTAGCGGGAGGGGAGACCCAGTACTTC.

The CDR3 loop is CATSDLARGTQYF. The CDR3 coding sequence is TGTGCCACCAGTGATTTAGCCAGAGGCACGCAGTATTTT. The V and J genes are TRBV24-1 and TRBJ2-3; D is unresolved. The CDR3 extends over 13 amino acids. The germline V gene has CDR1 KGHDR and CDR2 SFDVKD. Trimming cost V 1 base and J 9 bases, with 10 bases left between them.

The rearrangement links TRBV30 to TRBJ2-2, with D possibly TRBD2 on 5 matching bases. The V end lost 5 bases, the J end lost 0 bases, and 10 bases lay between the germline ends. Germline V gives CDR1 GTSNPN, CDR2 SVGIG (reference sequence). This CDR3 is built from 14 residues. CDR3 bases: TGTGCCTGGGACGGACTTGCGAACACCGGGGAGCTGTTTTTT. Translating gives CAWDGLANTGELFF.

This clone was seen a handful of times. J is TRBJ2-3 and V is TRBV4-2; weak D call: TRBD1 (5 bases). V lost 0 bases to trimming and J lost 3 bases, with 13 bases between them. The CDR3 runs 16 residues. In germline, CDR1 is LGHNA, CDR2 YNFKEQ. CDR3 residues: CASSQEARGLTDTQYF. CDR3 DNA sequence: TGTGCCAGCAGCCAAGAAGCAAGGGGCCTAACAGATACGCAGTATTTT.

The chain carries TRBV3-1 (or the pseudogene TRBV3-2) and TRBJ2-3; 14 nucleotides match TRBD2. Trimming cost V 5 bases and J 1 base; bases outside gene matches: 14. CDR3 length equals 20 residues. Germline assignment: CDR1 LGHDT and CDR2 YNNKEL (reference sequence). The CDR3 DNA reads TGTGCCAGCAGCGACTACACCGGGACTAGCGGGAGAGCAGGCACAGATACGCAGTATTTT. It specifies CASSDYTGTSGRAGTDTQYF.

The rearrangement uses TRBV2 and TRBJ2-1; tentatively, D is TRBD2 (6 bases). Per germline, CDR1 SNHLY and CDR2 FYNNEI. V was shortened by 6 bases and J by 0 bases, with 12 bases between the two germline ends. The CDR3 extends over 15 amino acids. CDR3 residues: CASRGTDSSYNEQFF. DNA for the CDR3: TGTGCCAGCAGGGGGACTGACAGCTCCTACAATGAGCAGTTCTTC.

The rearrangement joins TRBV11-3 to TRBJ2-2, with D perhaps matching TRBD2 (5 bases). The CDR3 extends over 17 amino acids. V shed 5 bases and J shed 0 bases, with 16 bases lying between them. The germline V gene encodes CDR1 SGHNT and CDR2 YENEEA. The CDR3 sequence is CASSDQWETANTGELFF. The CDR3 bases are TGTGCCAGCAGCGACCAGTGGGAGACGGCGAACACCGGGGAGCTGTTTTTT.